The clone carrying this T cell receptor (beta chain) was counted many times. What it binds is unknown. This entry belongs to a study of T cell repertoires in cytomegalovirus infection. On the study more broadly: Both a matching HLA type and CMV infection were indicated by public TCR beta signatures. Study-level points and caveats: It was HLA-C-restricted CMV-specific TCR beta clonotypes that dominated the response ex vivo.

Each CDR3 protein is one row after TCRdb ran MiXCR on the reads. The profile shows fewer than 250,000 distinct CDR3 sequences, over 9% of them singletons. The V and J ends lost 5 bases and 1 base, in that order; junction bases with no gene match: 6. Germline V CDR1 and CDR2: MDHEN, SYDVKM. This CDR3 has 15 amino acids. The receptor comes from a human donor in good health (CMV status not recorded). Some clones in this sample may be carry-over from other donors' samples. Sequenced sample: PBMCs. The chain links TRBV28 to TRBJ2-3; 7 positions match TRBD1. The CDR3 here is CASSPTGSGTDTQYF. CDR3 DNA: TGTGCCAGCAGTCCGACAGGGTCGGGCACAGATACGCAGTATTTT.